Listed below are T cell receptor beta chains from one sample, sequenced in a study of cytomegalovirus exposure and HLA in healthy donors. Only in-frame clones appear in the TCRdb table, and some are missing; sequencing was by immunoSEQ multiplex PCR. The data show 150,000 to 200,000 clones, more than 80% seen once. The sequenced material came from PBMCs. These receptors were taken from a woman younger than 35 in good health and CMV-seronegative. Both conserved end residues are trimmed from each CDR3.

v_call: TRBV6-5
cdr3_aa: ASSYRLSYEQY

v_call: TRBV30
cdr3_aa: AWRKHSMSGNTEAF

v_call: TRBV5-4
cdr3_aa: ASSLSTLNTEAF

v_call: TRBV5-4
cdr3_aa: ASSTSGRNTEAF

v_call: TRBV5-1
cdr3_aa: ASRAGGPAYNEQF

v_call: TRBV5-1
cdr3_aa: ASSFRQNQETQY

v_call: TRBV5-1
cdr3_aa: ASSPGLAGDNEQF

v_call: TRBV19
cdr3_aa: ASSIEGATGEAF

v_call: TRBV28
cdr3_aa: ASSSRDRDNQPQH

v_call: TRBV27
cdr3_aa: ASSGGRTRVTEAF

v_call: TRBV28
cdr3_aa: ASSTRTRDSNQPQH

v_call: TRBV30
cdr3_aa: AWSRRNGETQY

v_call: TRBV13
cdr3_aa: ASRGQVGQETQY

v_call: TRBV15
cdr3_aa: ATSRDWVGPETQY

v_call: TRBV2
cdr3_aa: ASNRRERAGELF

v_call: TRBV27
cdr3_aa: ASSLYGQGNNEQF

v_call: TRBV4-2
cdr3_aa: ASSQGQGNYEQY

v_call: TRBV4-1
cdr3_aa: ASSQERGNGLNTEAF

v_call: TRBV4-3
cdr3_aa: ASSQDIQAPYEQY

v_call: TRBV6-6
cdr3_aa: AHGKGADQPQH

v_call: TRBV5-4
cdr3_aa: ASSLAGHCAQY

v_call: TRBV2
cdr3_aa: ASMTRRGTQY

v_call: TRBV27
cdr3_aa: ASSPSAGGVRDEQF

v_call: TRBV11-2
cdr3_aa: ASSLDVAYRDYGYT

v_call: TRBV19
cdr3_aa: ASSPGQGYYSNQPQH

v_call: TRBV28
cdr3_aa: ASSTRLMGTGVNEQY

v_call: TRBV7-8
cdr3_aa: ASSITPGANNEQF

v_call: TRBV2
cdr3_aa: ASSTRQHTDTQY